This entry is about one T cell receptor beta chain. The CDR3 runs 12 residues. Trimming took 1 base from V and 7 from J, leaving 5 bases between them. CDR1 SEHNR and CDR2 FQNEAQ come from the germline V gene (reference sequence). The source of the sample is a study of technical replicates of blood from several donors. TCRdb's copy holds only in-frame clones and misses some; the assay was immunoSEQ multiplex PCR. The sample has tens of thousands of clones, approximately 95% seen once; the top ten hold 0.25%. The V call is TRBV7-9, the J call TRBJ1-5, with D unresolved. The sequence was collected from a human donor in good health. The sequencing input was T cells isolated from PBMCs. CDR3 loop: CASSLGEQPQHF. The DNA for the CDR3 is TGTGCCAGCAGCTTAGGAGAGCAGCCCCAGCATTTT.